This T cell receptor (beta chain) derives from a study of B cell selection in AIRE deficiency. Sorting defined conventional CD4 T cells as CD4+CD127+. Study findings and constraints: About 30.6% of healthy-shared Treg TCRbeta sequences appeared in patient Tconv cells. TCRbeta-only data showed roughly 35% of shared healthy Treg sequences in healthy Tconv. Of over 3,500 shared Treg TCRbeta sequences, around 30% were healthy-only, just under 9.5% patient-only.

Points on this clone: Its antigen is as yet unknown.

Deletions cut 1 base from V and 0 bases from J, with 16 bases between. This CDR3 is 17 amino acids long. Germline lookup yields CDR1 SEHNR and CDR2 FQNEAQ (reference sequence). Sequencing was performed with immunoSEQ multiplex PCR; in TCRdb, only in-frame clones are kept and a portion is missing. The sample yields some 25,000 clones, 95% to 97% seen once. The receptor was derived from a human donor with AIRE deficiency. The genes are TRBV7-9 and TRBJ2-7; possibly TRBD1 or TRBD2 for D (5 bases each). The sequenced sample consisted of conventional CD4+ T cells sorted from PBMCs. The CDR3 bases are TGTGCCAGCAGCTTAGGCGGACTGCTAGACAGCTCCTACGAGCAGTACTTC. Its translation is CASSLGGLLDSSYEQYF.